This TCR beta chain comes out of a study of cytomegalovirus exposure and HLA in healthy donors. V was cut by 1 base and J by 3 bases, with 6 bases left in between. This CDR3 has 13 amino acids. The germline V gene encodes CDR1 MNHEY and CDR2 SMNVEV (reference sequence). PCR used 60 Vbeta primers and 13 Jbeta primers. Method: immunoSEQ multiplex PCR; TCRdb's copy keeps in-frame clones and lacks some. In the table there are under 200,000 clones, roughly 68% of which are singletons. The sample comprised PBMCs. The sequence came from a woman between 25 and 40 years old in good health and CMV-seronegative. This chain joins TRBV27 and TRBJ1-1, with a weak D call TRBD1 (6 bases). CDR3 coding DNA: TGTGCCAGCAGTTTATACAGGGACACTGAAGCTTTCTTT. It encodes CASSLYRDTEAFF.